One and the same sample provided the 22 T cell receptor beta chains below, sequenced in a study of neurological immune-mediated disorders. Time point denoted: longitudinal time-point 2. Via MiXCR, TCRdb re-called the 5' RACE reads, giving one row per CDR3 protein. The sample consists of approximately 85,000 distinct CDR3 sequences, 13% of them appearing once. Material for sequencing was PBMCs. The receptor set was obtained from a female donor with HTLV-1-associated myelopathy (HAM/TSP).

In its sample, this clonotype was seen a few times. Given a much more abundant clone one base away, this may be a read error. This chain connects TRBV5-1 to TRBJ2-1, with a tentative D call TRBD2 (5 bases). Germline V lookup: CDR1 SGHRS, CDR2 YFSETQ. The length of the CDR3 is 14 residues. The ends were cut back, 2 bases at V and 8 bases at J, with 14 bases in the middle. In DNA, the CDR3 is TGCGCCAGCAGCTTCCGGGGTGAGAACGATGAGCAGTTCTTC. Its translation is CASSFRGENDEQFF.

The sample holds many counts of this clonotype. The chain recombines TRBV28 with TRBJ2-4; no reliable D call. Germline lookup yields CDR1 MDHEN and CDR2 SYDVKM. The CDR3 spans 18 residues. Trimming cost V 2 bases and J 1 base, with 18 bases left between them. The CDR3 reads CASSLLLPVRSAKNIQYF. DNA of the CDR3: TGTGCCAGCAGTTTACTGCTTCCGGTCCGATCGGCCAAAAACATTCAGTACTTC.

At least ten counts were recorded for this clonotype. The chain links TRBV10-2 to TRBJ2-7; 7 bases fit TRBD1. Per the germline V gene, CDR1 is WSHSY and CDR2 is SAAADI. Germline trimming cut 10 bases from V and 2 bases from J; bases unmatched to any gene: 11. CDR3 size: 14 residues. In DNA, the CDR3 is TGCGCCACCAGGAACAGGGGCCCTACCTACGAGCAGTACTTC. Translated: CATRNRGPTYEQYF.

J is TRBJ2-1 and V is TRBV20-1; 7 nucleotides align to TRBD1. This CDR3 region has 14 residues. Germline V CDR1 and CDR2: DFQATT, SNEGSKA (reference sequence). The junction had 10 bases not matched to a gene; V was cut back by 6 bases and J by 5 bases. The CDR3 spells CSAAGTALHNEQFF. For the CDR3, the DNA is TGCAGTGCGGCCGGGACAGCTCTCCACAATGAGCAGTTCTTC.

This clonotype was counted at least ten times. This chain joins TRBV5-1 and TRBJ2-3; tentatively, D is TRBD1 (5 bases). V was trimmed by 2 bases and J by 4 bases, leaving 11 bases between them. CDR1 is SGHRS and CDR2 is YFSETQ in the germline V gene. The CDR3 sequence is 14 residues long. CDR3 nucleotide sequence: TGCGCCAGCAGCTTCTCTCAGGGTCCAGATACGCAGTATTTT. It translates to CASSFSQGPDTQYF.

This clonotype was detected only a few times. This chain connects TRBV15 to TRBJ2-1; the match to TRBD1 covers 8 bases. V was clipped by 0 bases and J by 4 bases; unmatched bases: 5. This CDR3 is 16 amino acids long. Germline V lookup: CDR1 LNHNV, CDR2 YYDKDF (reference sequence). The CDR3 nucleotides read TGTGCCACCAGCAGAGATCTGGGACAGGCATACAATGAGCAGTTCTTC. Amino acid sequence: CATSRDLGQAYNEQFF.

Ten or more counts support this clonotype. The chain couples TRBV12-3 or TRBV12-4 to TRBJ1-1; tentative D call: TRBD1 (5 bases). This CDR3 region has 14 residues. V lost 6 bases and J 0 bases, leaving 11 bases between the germline ends. CDR3 sequence: CASRWDAMNTEAFF. In nucleotides, the CDR3 is TGTGCCAGCAGATGGGACGCGATGAACACTGAAGCTTTCTTT.

V gene TRBV5-1 combines with J gene TRBJ2-1, with 11 nucleotides matching TRBD1. Germline V lookup: CDR1 SGHRS, CDR2 YFSETQ. The CDR3 covers 14 residues. V shed 5 bases, J shed 8 bases, and the junction held 6 bases outside the gene matches. CDR3 sequence reads: CASSNGQGAHEQFF. The CDR3 DNA follows: TGCGCCAGCAGTAACGGACAGGGGGCGCATGAGCAGTTCTTC.

The rearrangement links TRBV6-6 to TRBJ1-1; tentative D call: TRBD1 (5 bases). CDR1 is MNHNY, CDR2 SVGAGI, per germline (reference sequence). The germline V and J ends were trimmed by 7 bases and 1 base, with 13 bases remaining between them. The CDR3 contains 14 residues. DNA of the CDR3: TGTGCCAGCACCCCGTGGGGGGGGAACACTGAAGCTTTCTTT. This sequence encodes CASTPWGGNTEAFF.

In this sample, this clonotype turned up many times. The rearrangement links TRBV7-2 to TRBJ2-5, with D uncertain. The CDR3 runs 14 residues. The germline V and J ends were trimmed by 1 base and 1 base, with 7 bases remaining between them. The V gene's germline CDR1 is SGHTA and CDR2 FQGNSA. Here the CDR3 reads CASSLVVGQETQYF. The CDR3 bases are TGTGCCAGCAGCTTAGTAGTGGGCCAAGAGACCCAGTACTTC.

This clonotype was seen a handful of times. The V call is TRBV28, the J call TRBJ2-5; D is undetermined. Germline CDR1 MDHEN, CDR2 SYDVKM. This CDR3 comprises 14 residues. V lost 2 bases, J lost 5 bases, and 12 bases lay in between. CDR3: CASSLPIPGETQYF. DNA of the CDR3: TGTGCCAGCAGTTTACCTATTCCCGGGGAGACCCAGTACTTC.

This clonotype was observed at least ten times. The V call is TRBV18, the J call TRBJ1-2; TRBD1 is a possible D gene (5 bases). This CDR3 is built from 13 residues. Germline lookup yields CDR1 KGHSH and CDR2 LQKENI. V was pared by 3 bases and J by 8 bases, with 13 bases between. DNA of the CDR3: TGTGCCAGCTCACCCCGGGACCCCAGGGGCTACACCTTC. It encodes CASSPRDPRGYTF. Based on the CDR3 plus reference TRBV18 and TRBJ1-2, the full variable domain is NAGVMQNPRHLVRRRGQEARLRCSPMKGHSHVYWYRQLPEEGLKFMVYLQKENIIDESGMPKERFSAEFPKEGPSILRIQQVVRGDSAAYFCASSPRDPRGYTFGSGTRLTVV.

This clonotype was found many times. The gene calls are TRBV4-1 and TRBJ1-2, with D maybe TRBD1 (5 bases). CDR1 is MGHRA and CDR2 is YSYEKL in the germline V gene. Between the trimmed V and J ends, which lost 4 bases and 4 bases, there was a span of 22 bases. The CDR3 is 17 residues long. CDR3 residues: CASSPRDLNGIGYGYTF. CDR3 sequence (DNA): TGCGCCAGCAGCCCCCGGGACCTTAACGGGATAGGCTATGGCTACACCTTC.

This clonotype was observed at least ten times. This chain connects TRBV7-2 to TRBJ2-1, with 15 bases aligning to TRBD2. The CDR3 consists of 19 residues. The trim removed 5 bases at V and 0 bases at J, leaving 8 bases unmatched. From germline, CDR1 is SGHTA and CDR2 FQGNSA. The CDR3 sequence: CASSTGLAGGTSSYNEQFF. CDR3 sequence (DNA): TGTGCCAGCAGCACCGGACTAGCGGGGGGGACAAGCTCCTACAATGAGCAGTTCTTC.

This clonotype was counted many times. V and J are TRBV20-1 and TRBJ2-5, with 9 bases aligning to TRBD2. V trimming: 0 bases; J trimming: 5 bases; junction bases outside the gene matches: 10. The CDR3 consists of 16 residues. Germline assignment: CDR1 DFQATT and CDR2 SNEGSKA (reference sequence). CDR3 sequence reads: CSARDLGLAGSETQYF. The CDR3 DNA reads as TGCAGTGCTAGAGATCTGGGACTAGCAGGAAGTGAGACCCAGTACTTC.

This clonotype was detected ten times or more. V and J are TRBV20-1 and TRBJ1-1; D remains ambiguous. The V and J ends lost 2 bases and 0 bases respectively, with 7 bases between them. Germline V gives CDR1 DFQATT, CDR2 SNEGSKA (reference sequence). The CDR3 consists of 13 residues. Written as DNA, the CDR3 is TGCAGTGCTAGAATGGCTGTGAACACTGAAGCTTTCTTT. As protein: CSARMAVNTEAFF.

A few counts support this clonotype. Just one base apart from a much larger clone, this may be a read error. This chain joins TRBV5-6 and TRBJ2-3; no clear D gene. CDR1 and CDR2 from the germline V gene are SGHDT and YYEEEE. V gave up 4 bases and J gave up 0 bases, with 15 bases separating them. The CDR3 has 16 residues. The CDR3 here is CASSLFGTDSTDTQYF. CDR3 nucleotides: TGTGCCAGCAGCCTCTTCGGAACAGACAGCACAGATACGCAGTATTTT.

J is TRBJ2-5 and V is TRBV7-2, with a weak D call TRBD2 (5 bases). The germline V and J ends were trimmed by 1 base and 5 bases, with 8 bases remaining between them. The CDR3 has 13 amino acids. Germline V lookup: CDR1 SGHTA, CDR2 FQGNSA. The DNA of the CDR3 is TGTGCCAGCAGCTTAGGGTCGGGGGAGACCCAGTACTTC. Protein product: CASSLGSGETQYF.

This clonotype was counted ten times or more. This chain uses TRBV30 with TRBJ2-7; D not resolved. The ends were cut back, 1 base at V and 5 bases at J, with 6 bases in the middle. Germline V lookup: CDR1 GTSNPN, CDR2 SVGIG (reference sequence). CDR3 length: 11 residues. The chain's CDR3 is CAWSGGHEQYF. The CDR3 coding sequence is TGTGCCTGGAGTGGAGGTCACGAGCAGTACTTC.

This clonotype was found many times. The V call is TRBV12-3 or TRBV12-4, the J call TRBJ2-3, with D hard to call. Trimming pared 1 base from V and 4 bases from J, leaving 6 bases between. The CDR3 runs to 13 residues. The CDR3: CASSLGSPDTQYF. The CDR3 bases are TGTGCCAGCAGTTTAGGGTCCCCAGATACGCAGTATTTT.

This clonotype appeared many times. V is TRBV20-1 and J is TRBJ2-2; no clear D gene. The germline V and J ends were trimmed by 3 bases and 6 bases, with 17 bases remaining between them. Germline V gene data show CDR1 as DFQATT and CDR2 as SNEGSKA (reference sequence). This CDR3 is 15 amino acids long. CDR3 residues: CSASPSSNFAGELFF. The CDR3, as DNA: TGCAGTGCTAGCCCTAGTAGTAACTTCGCCGGGGAGCTGTTTTTT.

This clonotype was counted at least ten times. The chain uses TRBV5-1 and TRBJ2-1; 12 bases align to TRBD2. From germline, CDR1 is SGHRS and CDR2 YFSETQ. V lost 0 bases, J lost 10 bases, and 8 bases stayed unmatched. There are 16 residues in the CDR3. The CDR3 here is CASSLAPSGGAGEQFF. CDR3 in DNA: TGCGCCAGCAGCTTGGCCCCTAGCGGGGGGGCCGGCGAGCAGTTCTTC. The entire variable domain, with the rest obtained from reference TRBV5-1 and TRBJ2-1, is as follows: KAGVTQTPRYLIKTRGQQVTLSCSPISGHRSVSWYQQTPGQGLQFLFEYFSETQRNKGNFPGRFSGRQFSNSRSEMNVSTLELGDSALYLCASSLAPSGGAGEQFFGPGTRLTVL.